This is a list of T cell receptor beta chains from one sample in a study of technical replicates of blood from several donors. The data were produced by immunoSEQ multiplex PCR, yet TCRdb's version contains in-frame clones alone and is incomplete. The sample has 80,000 to 100,000 clones; just over 90% are singletons. The sample consisted of T cells isolated from PBMCs. Source of these receptors: a human donor in good health. The CDR3 runs from the conserved cysteine through the conserved F or W. Each record gives: V gene, clone size, D gene, J gene, CDR3 protein, CDR3 DNA. D genes are given only for firm matches. Clone size appears in some rows only: once, few, many, or a class for an expanded clone.

v_call: TRBV5-4
clone_size: -
d_call: -
j_call: TRBJ1-1
cdr3_aa: CASSWQSTEAFF
cdr3_nt: TGTGCCAGCAGCTGGCAGTCCACTGAAGCTTTCTTT

v_call: TRBV6-4
clone_size: -
d_call: -
j_call: TRBJ1-2
cdr3_aa: CATPTDSYGYTF
cdr3_nt: TGTGCCACACCGACAGATTCCTATGGCTACACCTTC

v_call: TRBV5-6
clone_size: -
d_call: TRBD1
j_call: TRBJ1-2
cdr3_aa: CASSPGTAINYGYTF
cdr3_nt: TGTGCCAGCAGCCCCGGGACAGCGATTAACTATGGCTACACCTTC

v_call: TRBV19
clone_size: -
d_call: -
j_call: TRBJ2-1
cdr3_aa: CASNVKISGTRGEQFF
cdr3_nt: TGTGCCAGTAACGTTAAGATTTCCGGGACAAGAGGTGAGCAGTTCTTC

v_call: TRBV5-4
clone_size: -
d_call: TRBD1
j_call: TRBJ2-7
cdr3_aa: CASRAGTGLYEQYF
cdr3_nt: TGTGCCAGCAGGGCCGGGACAGGACTTTACGAGCAGTACTTC

v_call: TRBV5-1
clone_size: -
d_call: TRBD2
j_call: TRBJ2-1
cdr3_aa: CASSPGTSGYEQFF
cdr3_nt: TGCGCCAGCAGCCCCGGGACTAGCGGGTATGAGCAGTTCTTC

v_call: TRBV11-1
clone_size: -
d_call: -
j_call: TRBJ1-1
cdr3_aa: CASSLGRVLVNTEAFF
cdr3_nt: TGTGCCAGCAGCTTAGGCAGGGTCCTAGTGAACACTGAAGCTTTCTTT

v_call: TRBV7-6
clone_size: -
d_call: -
j_call: TRBJ2-7
cdr3_aa: CASSRGYRSYEQYF
cdr3_nt: TGTGCCAGCAGCCGCGGATACCGCTCCTACGAGCAGTACTTC

v_call: TRBV7-6
clone_size: -
d_call: -
j_call: TRBJ1-3
cdr3_aa: CASSSPGQTSGNTIYF
cdr3_nt: TGTGCCAGCAGCTCACCCGGACAGACTTCTGGAAACACCATATATTTT

v_call: TRBV4-2
clone_size: -
d_call: TRBD1
j_call: TRBJ2-5
cdr3_aa: CASSQEAGGKETQYF
cdr3_nt: TGTGCCAGCAGCCAAGAAGCAGGGGGCAAGGAGACCCAGTACTTC

v_call: TRBV27
clone_size: -
d_call: -
j_call: TRBJ2-7
cdr3_aa: CASSQGLVYEQYF
cdr3_nt: TGTGCCAGTAGTCAGGGCCTGGTGTACGAGCAGTACTTC

v_call: TRBV13
clone_size: -
d_call: -
j_call: TRBJ2-1
cdr3_aa: CASSLGLPPHGEQFF
cdr3_nt: TGTGCCAGCAGCTTAGGCCTGCCTCCCCACGGTGAGCAGTTCTTC

v_call: TRBV27
clone_size: -
d_call: TRBD1
j_call: TRBJ2-6
cdr3_aa: CASSLHPGQASGANVLTF
cdr3_nt: TGTGCCAGCAGTTTACACCCGGGACAGGCCTCTGGGGCCAACGTCCTGACTTTC

v_call: TRBV18
clone_size: -
d_call: TRBD1
j_call: TRBJ1-5
cdr3_aa: CASSLDGTGVFSNQPQHF
cdr3_nt: TGTGCCAGCTCACTCGACGGGACAGGGGTCTTTAGCAATCAGCCCCAGCATTTT

v_call: TRBV6-5
clone_size: -
d_call: TRBD1
j_call: TRBJ1-1
cdr3_aa: CASSTRQGSTEAFF
cdr3_nt: TGTGCCAGCAGTACGAGACAGGGGTCCACTGAAGCTTTCTTT

v_call: TRBV5-6
clone_size: -
d_call: -
j_call: TRBJ2-5
cdr3_aa: CASLLRARGGGLLETQYF
cdr3_nt: TGTGCCAGTCTCCTCCGGGCACGGGGAGGAGGGCTGCTAGAGACCCAGTACTTC

v_call: TRBV11-3
clone_size: -
d_call: -
j_call: TRBJ1-4
cdr3_aa: CASSLGPRGNEKLFF
cdr3_nt: TGTGCCAGCAGCTTAGGGCCGCGAGGCAATGAAAAACTGTTTTTT

v_call: TRBV7-3
clone_size: -
d_call: TRBD2
j_call: TRBJ2-3
cdr3_aa: CASSLRASGGLGADTQYF
cdr3_nt: TGTGCCAGCAGCTTAAGGGCTAGCGGGGGTTTAGGGGCAGATACGCAGTATTTT

v_call: TRBV4-2
clone_size: -
d_call: TRBD2
j_call: TRBJ2-5
cdr3_aa: CASSQGGTSGGLETQYF
cdr3_nt: TGTGCCAGCAGCCAAGGGGGGACTAGCGGGGGGTTGGAGACCCAGTACTTC

v_call: TRBV6-1
clone_size: -
d_call: -
j_call: TRBJ2-7
cdr3_aa: CASSDAKLLYEQYF
cdr3_nt: TGTGCCAGCAGTGACGCGAAGCTCCTCTACGAGCAGTACTTC

v_call: TRBV5-1
clone_size: -
d_call: -
j_call: TRBJ2-1
cdr3_aa: CASSVEASNEQFF
cdr3_nt: TGCGCCAGCAGCGTCGAGGCCAGCAATGAGCAGTTCTTC

v_call: TRBV28
clone_size: -
d_call: TRBD2
j_call: TRBJ2-3
cdr3_aa: CASSLFRRTSGHTDTQYF
cdr3_nt: TGTGCCAGCAGTTTATTTAGGAGGACTAGCGGGCATACAGATACGCAGTATTTT

v_call: TRBV10-1
clone_size: -
d_call: -
j_call: TRBJ1-1
cdr3_aa: CASSDRANTEAFF
cdr3_nt: TGCGCCAGCAGTGACAGGGCGAACACTGAAGCTTTCTTT

v_call: TRBV6-1
clone_size: -
d_call: TRBD2
j_call: TRBJ2-1
cdr3_aa: CASSEMTSGVEQFF
cdr3_nt: TGTGCCAGCAGTGAAATGACTAGCGGAGTGGAGCAGTTCTTC

v_call: TRBV2
clone_size: -
d_call: TRBD1
j_call: TRBJ2-7
cdr3_aa: CASSGGQVPYEQYF
cdr3_nt: TGTGCCAGCAGTGGGGGACAGGTACCCTACGAGCAGTACTTC

v_call: TRBV11-2
clone_size: -
d_call: -
j_call: TRBJ2-2
cdr3_aa: CASSLASLGNTGELFF
cdr3_nt: TGTGCCAGCAGCTTAGCTAGCTTGGGGAACACCGGGGAGCTGTTTTTT

v_call: TRBV10-2
clone_size: -
d_call: -
j_call: TRBJ1-2
cdr3_aa: CASSDKSLNYGYTF
cdr3_nt: TGCGCCAGCAGTGATAAGTCCCTAAACTATGGCTACACCTTC

v_call: TRBV15
clone_size: -
d_call: TRBD1
j_call: TRBJ1-4
cdr3_aa: CATSTQGGNEKLFF
cdr3_nt: TGTGCCACCAGTACACAGGGGGGTAATGAAAAACTGTTTTTT

v_call: TRBV19
clone_size: -
d_call: -
j_call: TRBJ2-1
cdr3_aa: CASIPRDSPSDEQFF
cdr3_nt: TGTGCCAGTATCCCCCGGGACTCCCCCTCGGATGAGCAGTTCTTC

v_call: TRBV30
clone_size: -
d_call: -
j_call: TRBJ2-5
cdr3_aa: CAWSVPGSQETQYF
cdr3_nt: TGTGCCTGGAGTGTCCCAGGATCCCAAGAGACCCAGTACTTC

v_call: TRBV5-4
clone_size: -
d_call: TRBD2
j_call: TRBJ2-3
cdr3_aa: CASSTFPQVTSGRGSDTQYF
cdr3_nt: TGTGCCAGCAGCACCTTCCCCCAAGTCACTAGCGGGAGGGGGTCCGATACGCAGTATTTT

v_call: TRBV7-9
clone_size: -
d_call: TRBD2
j_call: TRBJ2-3
cdr3_aa: CASSSTVRVAGSTDTQYF
cdr3_nt: TGTGCCAGCAGCTCTACAGTTCGAGTAGCGGGTTCCACAGATACGCAGTATTTT

v_call: TRBV6-5
clone_size: -
d_call: -
j_call: TRBJ1-2
cdr3_aa: CASSYSISLYGYTF
cdr3_nt: TGTGCCAGCAGTTACTCGATTAGCCTCTATGGCTACACCTTC

v_call: TRBV5-1
clone_size: -
d_call: TRBD1
j_call: TRBJ2-3
cdr3_aa: CASSSGQLTDTQYF
cdr3_nt: TGCGCCAGCAGCTCGGGACAGTTAACAGATACGCAGTATTTT

v_call: TRBV19
clone_size: -
d_call: TRBD1
j_call: TRBJ2-7
cdr3_aa: CASSPGDRPSYEQYF
cdr3_nt: TGTGCCAGTAGTCCCGGGGACAGACCCTCCTACGAGCAGTACTTC

v_call: TRBV2
clone_size: -
d_call: -
j_call: TRBJ1-1
cdr3_aa: CASSEGLSGGTEAFF
cdr3_nt: TGTGCCAGCAGTGAAGGCCTTAGTGGTGGCACTGAAGCTTTCTTT

v_call: TRBV27
clone_size: -
d_call: -
j_call: TRBJ1-2
cdr3_aa: CASSLSAANYGYTF
cdr3_nt: TGTGCCAGCAGTTTATCGGCGGCTAACTATGGCTACACCTTC

v_call: TRBV30
clone_size: -
d_call: TRBD2
j_call: TRBJ2-3
cdr3_aa: CAWKLAGGRNTQYF
cdr3_nt: TGTGCCTGGAAGCTAGCGGGGGGGCGAAATACGCAGTATTTT

v_call: TRBV28
clone_size: -
d_call: TRBD1
j_call: TRBJ1-2
cdr3_aa: CAANGQGSYGYTF
cdr3_nt: TGTGCCGCCAATGGACAGGGGAGCTATGGCTACACCTTC

v_call: TRBV7-9
clone_size: -
d_call: -
j_call: TRBJ1-6
cdr3_aa: CASSSQGRVNSPLHF
cdr3_nt: TGTGCCAGCAGCTCACAAGGCAGGGTGAATTCACCCCTCCACTTT

v_call: TRBV5-1
clone_size: -
d_call: TRBD1
j_call: TRBJ1-1
cdr3_aa: CASSLGTTGNTEAFF
cdr3_nt: TGCGCCAGCAGCTTGGGGACGACAGGGAATACTGAAGCTTTCTTT

v_call: TRBV2
clone_size: -
d_call: -
j_call: TRBJ2-7
cdr3_aa: CASRENRYEQYF
cdr3_nt: TGTGCCAGCAGGGAAAATCGCTACGAGCAGTACTTC

v_call: TRBV11-2
clone_size: once
d_call: -
j_call: TRBJ2-2
cdr3_aa: CASSLPLSGNTGELFF
cdr3_nt: TGTGCCAGCAGCCTCCCGTTGAGTGGGAACACCGGGGAGCTGTTTTTT

v_call: TRBV27
clone_size: -
d_call: TRBD1
j_call: TRBJ2-7
cdr3_aa: CASSFFGTALYEQYF
cdr3_nt: TGTGCCAGCAGTTTTTTTGGGACAGCCCTCTACGAGCAGTACTTC

v_call: TRBV10-1
clone_size: -
d_call: TRBD1
j_call: TRBJ2-1
cdr3_aa: CASSGPGQGTSEQFF
cdr3_nt: TGCGCCAGCAGTGGGCCGGGACAGGGTACTAGTGAGCAGTTCTTC

v_call: TRBV5-4
clone_size: -
d_call: -
j_call: TRBJ2-5
cdr3_aa: CASSLEVEYQETQYF
cdr3_nt: TGTGCCAGCAGCTTGGAAGTGGAGTACCAAGAGACCCAGTACTTC

v_call: TRBV9
clone_size: -
d_call: -
j_call: TRBJ2-7
cdr3_aa: CARRGGGPYEQYF
cdr3_nt: TGTGCCAGAAGGGGGGGCGGCCCCTACGAGCAGTACTTC

v_call: TRBV19
clone_size: -
d_call: TRBD2
j_call: TRBJ2-2
cdr3_aa: CASSIGGRALANTGELFF
cdr3_nt: TGTGCCAGTAGTATCGGCGGGAGGGCCCTCGCGAACACCGGGGAGCTGTTTTTT

v_call: TRBV12-5
clone_size: once
d_call: -
j_call: TRBJ1-5
cdr3_aa: CASGLDPGGFSSNQPQHF
cdr3_nt: TGTGCTAGTGGTTTGGACCCGGGGGGGTTCTCAAGCAATCAGCCCCAGCATTTT

v_call: TRBV10-3
clone_size: few
d_call: -
j_call: TRBJ2-3
cdr3_aa: CAISVRMASDTQYF
cdr3_nt: TGTGCCATCAGCGTGCGGATGGCTTCGGATACGCAGTATTTT

v_call: TRBV6-4
clone_size: -
d_call: -
j_call: TRBJ1-2
cdr3_aa: CASSDSAENYGYTF
cdr3_nt: TGTGCCAGCAGTGACTCCGCGGAGAACTATGGCTACACCTTC

v_call: TRBV6-1
clone_size: -
d_call: -
j_call: TRBJ2-2
cdr3_aa: CASSEVPGTNTGELFF
cdr3_nt: TGTGCCAGCAGTGAAGTTCCAGGGACGAACACCGGGGAGCTGTTTTTT

v_call: TRBV6-1
clone_size: -
d_call: TRBD1
j_call: TRBJ1-2
cdr3_aa: CASSEQPGQSAPGGYTF
cdr3_nt: TGTGCCAGCAGTGAACAACCGGGACAGTCGGCGCCGGGTGGCTACACCTTC